The following is a T cell receptor beta chain sequence with its context. The antigen remains unidentified. The data derive from a study of cytomegalovirus exposure and HLA in healthy donors. Regarding the study as a whole: An ancestry cluster, one associated with Asian ancestry, reportedly showed fewer N-insertions than the approximately 720-donor mean in a later analysis. The authors listed 150 or so TCR beta chains as cytomegalovirus-associated. CMV serostatus stood as the only immune exposure information on hand. Later genetic work tied a missense DCLRE1C variant to beta-chain V and J trimming.

The PCR ran on 60 Vbeta and 13 Jbeta primers. Measured with immunoSEQ multiplex PCR; TCRdb has only the in-frame clones, and not every one. The sample table includes some 200,000 clones. CDR3 length: 13 residues. CDR1 MGHDK and CDR2 SYGVNS come from the germline V gene. Trimming took 5 bases from V and 3 from J, leaving 10 bases between them. The source of this sequence is a woman aged 18-29 years in good health and CMV-seropositive. The sequencing sample was made of PBMCs. The J gene is TRBJ1-1, the V gene TRBV25-1; D remains ambiguous. The CDR3 DNA follows: TGTGCCAGCAGTCGTTCCGGGTACACTGAAGCTTTCTTT. This encodes CASSRSGYTEAFF.